This T cell receptor beta chain was sequenced in a study of cytotoxic CD8 clonotypes in ibrutinib-treated CLL. The overall study: Of a cohort that held about 12 relapsed/refractory and roughly 15 treatment-naive patients, about 18 were IGHV unmutated. Results showed roughly 25 partial and 2 complete responses; following median around 68 months, approximately 15 remained remitted, around twelve advanced. Overall study results and limits: Starting clonality was above that of age-matched healthy donors and tracked circulating CD8+ T-cell counts.

A remark on this clone: Its antigen is unknown.

Using immunoSEQ multiplex PCR, the repertoire was profiled, and TCRdb retains in-frame clones only, with some absent. The sample has nearly 300,000 clones; about 72% are singletons. Trimming took 5 bases from V and 9 from J; bases not matched to a gene: 2. The CDR3 loop spans 14 amino acids. Germline V CDR1 and CDR2: SGHTA, FQGTGA. This sequence was found in a human donor with chronic lymphocytic leukemia. The chain has TRBV7-3 and TRBJ2-1; 15 positions agree with TRBD2. The sequencing used PBMCs, collected at disease progression, from a patient treated with ibrutinib. The CDR3: CASSPGLAGGEQFF. The CDR3 region has the DNA TGTGCCAGCAGCCCGGGACTAGCGGGAGGTGAGCAGTTCTTC.